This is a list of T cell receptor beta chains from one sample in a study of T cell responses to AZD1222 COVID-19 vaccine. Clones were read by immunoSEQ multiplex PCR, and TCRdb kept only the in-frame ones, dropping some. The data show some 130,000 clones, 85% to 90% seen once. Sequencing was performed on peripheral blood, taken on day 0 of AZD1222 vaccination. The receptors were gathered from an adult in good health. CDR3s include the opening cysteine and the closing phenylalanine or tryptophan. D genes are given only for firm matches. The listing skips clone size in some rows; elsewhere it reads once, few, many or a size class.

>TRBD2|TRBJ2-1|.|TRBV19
TGTGCCAGCCAAATAGCGGGGGCGGGAAGGACCTACAATGAGCAGTTCTTC
CASQIAGAGRTYNEQFF
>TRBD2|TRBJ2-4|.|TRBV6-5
TGTGCCCTTGCGGGGGGGGCCAAAAACATTCAGTACTTC
CALAGGAKNIQYF
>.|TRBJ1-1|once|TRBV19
TGTGCCAGTAGTATAGTCGGGGGGCCCTTGAAACGGGAAGCTTTCTTT
CASSIVGGPLKREAFF
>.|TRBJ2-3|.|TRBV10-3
TGTGCCATCCTTCCTCTCACAGATACGCAGTATTTT
CAILPLTDTQYF
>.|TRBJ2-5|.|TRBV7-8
TGTGCCAGCAGCCAAGGAGAGACCCAGTACTTC
CASSQGETQYF
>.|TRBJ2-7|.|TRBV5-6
TGTGCCAGCAGCCCGGGTGGAGCTTGGGAGCAGTACTTC
CASSPGGAWEQYF
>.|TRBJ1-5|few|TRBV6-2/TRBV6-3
TGTGCCAGCAGCCCCCGGACAATCGGGAGCAATCAGCCCCAGCATTTT
CASSPRTIGSNQPQHF
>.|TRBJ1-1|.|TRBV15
TGTGCCACCAGGGAGTCTCGAATGAACACTGAAGCTTTCTTT
CATRESRMNTEAFF
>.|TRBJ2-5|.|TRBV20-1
TGCAGTGCCGGACTGCAAGAGACCCAGTACTTC
CSAGLQETQYF
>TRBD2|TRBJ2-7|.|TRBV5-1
TGCGCCAGCAGCTTGACTAGCGGGAGCTACGAGCAGTACTTC
CASSLTSGSYEQYF
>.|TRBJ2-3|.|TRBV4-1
TGCGCCAGCAGCCAAGATATTAACAGGGAGCGATGGACAGATACGCAGTATTTT
CASSQDINRERWTDTQYF
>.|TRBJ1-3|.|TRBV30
TGTGCCTGGAGTCCGGACTTCAGCCTTTTAGGAAACACCATATATTTT
CAWSPDFSLLGNTIYF
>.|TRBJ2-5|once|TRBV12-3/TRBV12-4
TGTGCCAGCAGTTCGAAAGAGACCCAGTACTTC
CASSSKETQYF
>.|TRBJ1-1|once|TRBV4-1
TGCGCCAGCAGCCAAGGGTACAGCGCGAACACTGAAGCTTTCTTT
CASSQGYSANTEAFF
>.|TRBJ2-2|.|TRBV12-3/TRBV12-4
TGTGCCAGCAGTGGACGGTCGGAGCTGTTTTTT
CASSGRSELFF
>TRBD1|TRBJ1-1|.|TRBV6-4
TGTGCCAGCAGTGACCAGGGGGAAACTCCTGAAGCTTTCTTT
CASSDQGETPEAFF